This entry lists 5 T cell receptor beta chains sequenced from one sample in a study of T cell responses to AZD1222 COVID-19 vaccine. Sequenced by immunoSEQ multiplex PCR; TCRdb stores in-frame clones only, minus some. The table shows about 70,000 clones, with approximately 90% occurring only once. Sequences were derived from peripheral blood, sampled 28 days after the second dose of the MenACWY control vaccine. All receptors derive from an adult who received the MenACWY meningococcal vaccine as a control.

The rearrangement uses TRBV11-2 and TRBJ2-5, with 9 bases fitting TRBD2. The CDR3 sequence is 14 residues long. The junction had 7 bases not matched to a gene; V was cut back by 4 bases and J by 7 bases. The germline V gene has CDR1 SGHAT and CDR2 FQNNGV. The CDR3 reads CASSSIAGVGTQYF. CDR3 in DNA: TGTGCCAGCAGCTCTATAGCGGGGGTCGGGACCCAGTACTTC.

The chain is built from TRBV28 and TRBJ2-2; TRBD1 matches 8 bases. CDR1 is MDHEN and CDR2 is SYDVKM in the germline V gene. The CDR3 is 17 residues long. Unmatched junction bases numbered 11, after V lost 4 bases and J lost 4 bases. CDR3 sequence: CASSSPGVQGGTGELFF. DNA of the CDR3: TGTGCCAGCAGTTCGCCCGGCGTACAGGGGGGCACCGGGGAGCTGTTTTTT.

This chain joins TRBV19 and TRBJ2-1; TRBD2 matches at 10 bases. The CDR3 has 14 residues. Germline V gives CDR1 LNHDA, CDR2 SQIVND (reference sequence). Trimming at V came to 11 bases and at J to 10 bases, leaving 14 bases not matched to a gene. CDR3 in DNA: TGTGCCTGTTCGACTAGCGGGTCCCTCGGAGAGCAGTTCTTC. It codes for CACSTSGSLGEQFF.

The chain couples TRBV6-2 or TRBV6-3 to TRBJ2-1; 7 bases align to TRBD1. Trimming took 3 bases from V and 13 from J; bases not matched to a gene: 6. CDR1 and CDR2 from the germline V gene are MNHEY and SVGEGT. This CDR3 has 12 residues. The CDR3 loop reads CASSYQQGSQFF. Written as DNA, the CDR3 is TGTGCCAGCAGTTATCAACAGGGGAGTCAGTTCTTC.

This chain uses TRBV3-1 (or the pseudogene TRBV3-2) with TRBJ2-3, with D tentatively TRBD1 (6 bases). Trimming took 1 base from V and 0 from J, leaving 11 bases between them. Looked up from germline, CDR1 is LGHDT and CDR2 is YNNKEL (reference sequence). The CDR3 is 16 residues long. For the CDR3, the DNA is TGTGCCAGCAGCCAAGGGACAGTACCTAGCACAGATACGCAGTATTTT. It is translated as CASSQGTVPSTDTQYF.